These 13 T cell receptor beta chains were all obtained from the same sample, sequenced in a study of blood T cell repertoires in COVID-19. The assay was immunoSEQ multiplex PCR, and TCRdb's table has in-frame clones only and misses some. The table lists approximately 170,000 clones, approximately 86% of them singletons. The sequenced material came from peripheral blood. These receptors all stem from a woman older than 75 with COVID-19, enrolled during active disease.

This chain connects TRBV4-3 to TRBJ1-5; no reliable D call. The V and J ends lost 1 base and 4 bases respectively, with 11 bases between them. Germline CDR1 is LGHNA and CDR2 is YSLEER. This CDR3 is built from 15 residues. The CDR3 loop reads CASSQASGPNQPQHF. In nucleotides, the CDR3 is TGCGCCAGCAGCCAAGCTTCGGGTCCGAATCAGCCCCAGCATTTT.

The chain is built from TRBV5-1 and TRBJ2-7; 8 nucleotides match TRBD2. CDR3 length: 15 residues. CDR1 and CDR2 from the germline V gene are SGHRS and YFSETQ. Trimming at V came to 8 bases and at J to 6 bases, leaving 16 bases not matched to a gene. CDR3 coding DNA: TGCGCCAGTGCGACCGGGACTAGTCTGTCCGGCGAGCAGTACTTC. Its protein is CASATGTSLSGEQYF.

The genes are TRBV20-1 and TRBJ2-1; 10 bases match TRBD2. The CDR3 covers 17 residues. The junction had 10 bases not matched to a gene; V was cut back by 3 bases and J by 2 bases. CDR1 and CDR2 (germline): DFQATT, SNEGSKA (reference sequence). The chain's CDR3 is CSASPLAGVSTYNEQFF. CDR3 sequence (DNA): TGCAGTGCTAGTCCCCTAGCGGGAGTGAGCACCTACAATGAGCAGTTCTTC.

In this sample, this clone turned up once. The CDR3 bases are TGTGCCAGCAGCAGACAGCCGAACACTGAAGCTTTCTTT. It is translated as CASSRQPNTEAFF. The gene calls are TRBV7-9 and TRBJ1-1, with D possibly matching TRBD1 (5 bases). The CDR3 totals 13 residues. CDR1 is SEHNR, CDR2 FQNEAQ, per germline (reference sequence). Deletions cut 5 bases from V and 1 base from J, with 8 bases between.

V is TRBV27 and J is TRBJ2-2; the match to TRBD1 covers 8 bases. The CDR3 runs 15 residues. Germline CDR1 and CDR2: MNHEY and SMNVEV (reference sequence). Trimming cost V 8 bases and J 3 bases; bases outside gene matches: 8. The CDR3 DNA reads TGTGCCAGCGGTAGACAGGGGTGGGACACCGGGGAGCTGTTTTTT. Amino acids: CASGRQGWDTGELFF.

CDR3 coding DNA: TGTGCCAGCAGCTTAGCGGGAGGAATCTACAATGAGCAGTTCTTC. It is translated as CASSLAGGIYNEQFF. The rearrangement uses TRBV7-2 and TRBJ2-1, with a tentative D call TRBD2 (6 bases). Germline loops: CDR1 SGHTA, CDR2 FQGNSA. The CDR3 has 15 residues. The ends were cut back, 0 bases at V and 3 bases at J, with 9 bases in the middle.

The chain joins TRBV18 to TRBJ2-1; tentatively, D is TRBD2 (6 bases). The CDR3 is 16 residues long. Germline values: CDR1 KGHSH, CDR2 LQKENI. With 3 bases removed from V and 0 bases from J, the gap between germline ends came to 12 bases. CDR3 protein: CASSPRRGGSYNEQFF. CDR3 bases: TGTGCCAGCTCACCCCGGCGGGGAGGCTCCTACAATGAGCAGTTCTTC.

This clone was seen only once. The CDR3 bases are TGTGCCAGCAGCTTAGCGGGGGGGTTTCTTTATGGCTACACCTTC. Translating it yields CASSLAGGFLYGYTF. V usage is TRBV7-2 and J usage is TRBJ1-2, with D perhaps TRBD1 (5 bases). V was pared by 0 bases and J by 5 bases, with 13 bases between. Germline V CDR1 and CDR2: SGHTA, FQGNSA. The CDR3 consists of 15 residues.

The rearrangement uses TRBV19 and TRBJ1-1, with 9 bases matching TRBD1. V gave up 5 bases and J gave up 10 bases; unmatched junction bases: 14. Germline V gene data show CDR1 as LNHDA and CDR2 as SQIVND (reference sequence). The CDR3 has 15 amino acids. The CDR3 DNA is TGTGCCAGTAGTGAAACCGGGACAGGGTTGAAGGGAGCTTTCTTT. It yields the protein CASSETGTGLKGAFF.

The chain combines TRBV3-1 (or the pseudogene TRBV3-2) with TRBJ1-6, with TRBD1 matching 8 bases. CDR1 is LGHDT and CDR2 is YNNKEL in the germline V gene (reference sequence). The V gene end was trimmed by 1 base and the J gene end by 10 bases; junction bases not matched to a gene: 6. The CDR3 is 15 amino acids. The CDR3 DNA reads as TGTGCCAGCAGCCAAGGCCAGGGGGCTTGGTCACCCCTCCACTTT. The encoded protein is CASSQGQGAWSPLHF.

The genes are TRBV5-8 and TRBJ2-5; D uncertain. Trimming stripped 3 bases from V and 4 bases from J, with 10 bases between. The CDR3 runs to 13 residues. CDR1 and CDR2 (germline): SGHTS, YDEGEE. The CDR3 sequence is CASSSRSRETQYF. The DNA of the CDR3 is TGTGCCAGCAGCTCCCGTAGCAGAGAGACCCAGTACTTC.

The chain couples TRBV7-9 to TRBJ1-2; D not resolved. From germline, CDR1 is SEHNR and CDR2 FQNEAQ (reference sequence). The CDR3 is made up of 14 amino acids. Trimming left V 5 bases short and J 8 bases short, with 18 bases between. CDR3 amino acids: CASSPNTDAGGYTF. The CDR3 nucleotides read TGTGCCAGCAGCCCGAACACCGACGCGGGCGGCTACACCTTC. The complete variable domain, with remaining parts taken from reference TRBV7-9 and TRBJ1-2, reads DTGVSQNPRHKITKRGQNVTFRCDPISEHNRLYWYRQTLGQGPEFLTYFQNEAQLEKSRLLSDRFSAERPKGSFSTLEIQRTEQGDSAMYLCASSPNTDAGGYTFGSGTRLTVV.

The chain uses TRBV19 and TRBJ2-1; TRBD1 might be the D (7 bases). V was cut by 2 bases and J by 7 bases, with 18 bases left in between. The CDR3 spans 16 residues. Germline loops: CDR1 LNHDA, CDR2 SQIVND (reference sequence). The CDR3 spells CASSIRQGRGNNEQFF. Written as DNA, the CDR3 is TGTGCCAGTAGTATAAGACAGGGACGCGGGAATAATGAGCAGTTCTTC.